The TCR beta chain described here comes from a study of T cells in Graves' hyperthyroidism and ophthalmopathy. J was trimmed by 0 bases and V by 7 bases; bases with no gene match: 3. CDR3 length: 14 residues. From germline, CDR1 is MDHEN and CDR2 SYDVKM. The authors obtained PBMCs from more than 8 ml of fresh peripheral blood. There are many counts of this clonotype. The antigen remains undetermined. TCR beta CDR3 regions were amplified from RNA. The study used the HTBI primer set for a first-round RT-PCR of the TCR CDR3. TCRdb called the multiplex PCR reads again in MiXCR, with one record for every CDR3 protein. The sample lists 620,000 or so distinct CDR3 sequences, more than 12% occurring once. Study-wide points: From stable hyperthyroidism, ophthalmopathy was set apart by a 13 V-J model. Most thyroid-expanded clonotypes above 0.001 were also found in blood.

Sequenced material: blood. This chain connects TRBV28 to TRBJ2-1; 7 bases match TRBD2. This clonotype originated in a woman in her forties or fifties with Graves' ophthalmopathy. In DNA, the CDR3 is TGTGCCAGCATAGGGACTACCTCCTACAATGAGCAGTTCTTC. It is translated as CASIGTTSYNEQFF.